This T cell receptor (beta chain) derives from a study of T cell responses to AZD1222 COVID-19 vaccine. Broader study findings: Females made up more of the donors, who were largely white British, and clonal diversity may have come out too low. Just a handful of AZD1222 recipients tested seropositive at baseline. Spike-specific TCRs gained breadth and depth after people received two AZD1222 doses. A reported finding is that nearly half of spike-specific TCRs target unmutated variant regions.

Trimming took off 3 bases at V and 7 bases at J, with 12 bases between the two ends. This CDR3 spans 14 amino acids. The V gene's germline CDR1 is SEHNR and CDR2 FQNEAQ (reference sequence). TCRdb keeps only in-frame clones here, not all; method: immunoSEQ multiplex PCR. The sample lists roughly 130,000 clones; 88% were seen once. Comments on this clone: Its antigen is not identified.

The specimen comprised peripheral blood, sampled on day 0 of MenACWY control vaccination. This chain uses TRBV7-9 with TRBJ1-4, with D unresolved. The origin of this receptor is an adult in good health. Written as DNA, the CDR3 is TGTGCCAGCAGCTTTCTAGCAGGCACTGAAAAACTGTTTTTT. Protein product: CASSFLAGTEKLFF. Using reference TRBV7-9 and TRBJ1-4 for the parts outside the CDR3, the full variable domain is DTGVSQNPRHKITKRGQNVTFRCDPISEHNRLYWYRQTLGQGPEFLTYFQNEAQLEKSRLLSDRFSAERPKGSFSTLEIQRTEQGDSAMYLCASSFLAGTEKLFFGSGTQLSVL.